The 18 T cell receptor beta chains in this list originate from one sample, sequenced in a study of blood T cell repertoires in COVID-19 (dated by TCRdb to about 2020). Libraries were prepared through the immunoSEQ multiplex PCR assay. TCRdb took this table from immuneACCESS and kept in-frame rearrangements with V and J called. Such tables lack part of the clones; where checked against another copy, unresolved V genes explain under half of the gap, and the rest is unexplained. This sample comprises fewer than 120,000 clones, about 85% of them detected only once. The biggest ten clones account for more than 4.5% of the sample. Sequencing was carried out using peripheral blood. These receptors originate from a human donor in a cohort sampled during active COVID-19.

This sequence joins TRBV20-1 and TRBJ2-3; no firm D call. The germline V gene has CDR1 DFQATT and CDR2 SNEGSKA (reference sequence). The CDR3 runs to 13 residues. V lost 3 bases and J lost 8, with 15 bases in between. CDR3 amino acids: CSASADWLGTQYF. The CDR3 nucleotides read TGCAGTGCTAGTGCCGACTGGTTAGGTACGCAGTATTTT.

The gene calls are TRBV6-4 and TRBJ2-3; the D gene is possibly TRBD1 (5 bases). The V gene's germline CDR1 is MRHNA and CDR2 SNTAGT. Trimming left V 2 bases short and J 6 bases short, with 9 bases between. The CDR3 sequence is 13 residues long. Written as DNA, the CDR3 is TGTGCCAGCAGTGACCAAGCAGGGGATACGCAGTATTTT. Translated, it gives CASSDQAGDTQYF.

The chain is built from TRBV5-6 and TRBJ2-5; 7 bases line up with TRBD1. The CDR3 has 15 residues. V shed 0 bases, J shed 4 bases, and the junction held 6 bases outside the gene matches. Germline values: CDR1 SGHDT, CDR2 YYEEEE. The CDR3 loop reads CASSLGQGKRETQYF. For the CDR3, the DNA is TGTGCCAGCAGCTTGGGACAGGGCAAACGAGAGACCCAGTACTTC.

The chain combines TRBV4-1 with TRBJ2-5; D perhaps matches TRBD1 (5 bases). Trimming shortened V by 0 bases and J by 5 bases, and 13 bases separated the two germline ends. This CDR3 contains 15 residues. Germline-derived CDR1 and CDR2 are MGHRA and YSYEKL. The CDR3 bases are TGCGCCAGCAGCCAAGACGGGTTAGCAGGGGAGACCCAGTACTTC. Its protein is CASSQDGLAGETQYF.

This chain links TRBV4-3 with TRBJ1-1; D call uncertain. The CDR3 extends over 13 amino acids. CDR1 and CDR2 from the germline V gene are LGHNA and YSLEER. V lost 0 bases, J lost 6 bases, and 8 bases lay in between. The CDR3 nucleotides read TGCGCCAGCAGCCAAGAGGGGAGCTCTGAAGCTTTCTTT. Protein product: CASSQEGSSEAFF.

V is TRBV5-1 and J is TRBJ2-2, with D possibly being TRBD2 (6 bases). V was cut by 0 bases and J by 5 bases, with 8 bases left in between. The CDR3 is 14 residues long. Germline CDR1 and CDR2: SGHRS and YFSETQ. CDR3 sequence: CASSLVGSTGELFF. In DNA form, the CDR3 reads TGCGCCAGCAGCTTGGTCGGGAGTACCGGGGAGCTGTTTTTT. The whole variable domain, remainder taken from reference TRBV5-1 and TRBJ2-2, is KAGVTQTPRYLIKTRGQQVTLSCSPISGHRSVSWYQQTPGQGLQFLFEYFSETQRNKGNFPGRFSGRQFSNSRSEMNVSTLELGDSALYLCASSLVGSTGELFFGEGSRLTVL.

This sequence joins TRBV2 and TRBJ1-5; D perhaps matches TRBD1 (6 bases). The CDR3 has 17 amino acids. V gave up 0 bases and J gave up 2 bases, with 14 bases separating them. Germline V gene data show CDR1 as SNHLY and CDR2 as FYNNEI. This CDR3 reads CASSEAGHRERNQPQHF. CDR3 bases: TGTGCCAGCAGTGAAGCCGGTCACAGGGAACGCAATCAGCCCCAGCATTTT.

V and J are TRBV19 and TRBJ2-1; TRBD1 might be the D (5 bases). Germline loops: CDR1 LNHDA, CDR2 SQIVND (reference sequence). This CDR3 contains 13 residues. V lost 7 bases to trimming and J lost 5 bases, with 12 bases between them. The CDR3 loop reads CASTPRQNNEQFF. CDR3 nucleotide sequence: TGTGCCAGTACCCCCCGACAGAACAATGAGCAGTTCTTC.

This clone was seen once. This sequence joins TRBV5-6 and TRBJ2-3, with 13 bases matching TRBD2. Germline CDR1 and CDR2: SGHDT and YYEEEE. The CDR3 has 16 amino acids. Trimming took 0 bases from V and 3 from J; bases not matched to a gene: 1. CDR3: CASSLELAGGTDTQYF. DNA for the CDR3: TGTGCCAGCAGCTTGGAACTAGCGGGGGGGACAGATACGCAGTATTTT.

V and J are TRBV27 and TRBJ1-6, with D possibly matching TRBD1 (6 bases). With 4 bases removed from V and 6 bases from J, the gap between germline ends came to 10 bases. The CDR3 consists of 14 residues. Germline lookup yields CDR1 MNHEY and CDR2 SMNVEV (reference sequence). CDR3 coding DNA: TGTGCCAGCAGTTGGGCAGGGGTTAATTCACCCCTCCACTTT. Protein product: CASSWAGVNSPLHF.

This clone appeared once. The V call is TRBV5-1, the J call TRBJ1-4; D is uncertain. The germline gives CDR1 SGHRS, CDR2 YFSETQ. The CDR3 spans 15 residues. Deletions cut 1 base from V and 5 bases from J, with 12 bases between. The CDR3 loop is CASSLWAGLNEKLFF. The CDR3 nucleotides are TGCGCCAGCAGCTTGTGGGCAGGTCTGAATGAAAAACTGTTTTTT.

In this sample, this clone turned up a few times. The V and J genes are TRBV6-5 and TRBJ2-1, with D perhaps TRBD1 (7 bases). Per the germline V gene, CDR1 is MNHEY and CDR2 is SVGAGI. This CDR3 spans 14 amino acids. V was shortened by 8 bases and J by 4 bases, with 15 bases between the two germline ends. CDR3 region: CASGVQGRYNEQFF. CDR3 DNA: TGTGCCAGCGGGGTACAGGGGAGGTACAATGAGCAGTTCTTC.

The V gene is TRBV7-2, the J gene TRBJ1-1; D call uncertain. V lost 3 bases to trimming and J lost 0 bases, with 5 bases between them. The germline CDR1 and CDR2 sequences are SGHTA and FQGNSA. The CDR3 contains 13 residues. In nucleotides, the CDR3 is TGTGCCAGCAGCTTCGGTATGAACACTGAAGCTTTCTTT. It specifies CASSFGMNTEAFF. Complete variable domain (other parts from reference TRBV7-2 and TRBJ1-1): GAGVSQSPSNKVTEKGKDVELRCDPISGHTALYWYRQSLGQGLEFLIYFQGNSAPDKSGLPSDRFSAERTGGSVSTLTIQRTQQEDSAVYLCASSFGMNTEAFFGQGTRLTVV.

This clone appeared a few times. The rearrangement joins TRBV6-6 to TRBJ2-7; tentative D call: TRBD1 (6 bases). Deletions cut 7 bases from V and 0 bases from J, with 16 bases between. Germline loops: CDR1 MNHNY, CDR2 SVGAGI (reference sequence). The CDR3 has 15 residues. Here the CDR3 reads CASTEGGRGSYEQYF. The CDR3 DNA follows: TGTGCCAGCACGGAAGGAGGCAGGGGCTCCTACGAGCAGTACTTC.

This chain joins TRBV2 and TRBJ1-1; no definite D call. The CDR3 is 10 residues long. Trimming took 6 bases from V and 9 from J, leaving 8 bases between them. In germline, CDR1 is SNHLY, CDR2 FYNNEI. The CDR3 DNA reads as TGTGCCAGCAGAGCCGAGCAAGCTTTCTTT. Encoded protein: CASRAEQAFF.

This clone showed up just once. The chain links TRBV11-1 to TRBJ2-1; perhaps TRBD1 as D (6 bases). V gave up 0 bases and J gave up 4 bases, with 13 bases separating them. The CDR3 totals 16 residues. Per germline, CDR1 SGHAT and CDR2 FQDESV (reference sequence). Written as DNA, the CDR3 is TGTGCCAGCAGCTTAGCCGCGACAGGAGCTTACAATGAGCAGTTCTTC. Translation gives CASSLAATGAYNEQFF.

The chain combines TRBV19 with TRBJ1-1, with TRBD1 as a possible D gene (6 bases). V was pared by 6 bases and J by 2 bases, with 19 bases between. CDR1 and CDR2 from the germline V gene are LNHDA and SQIVND (reference sequence). The CDR3 sequence is 16 residues long. CDR3 in DNA: TGTGCCAGTAGGCCGGGACACATAGACTTAAACACTGAAGCTTTCTTT. It encodes CASRPGHIDLNTEAFF.

This sequence joins TRBV7-8 and TRBJ2-7, with 12 bases lining up with TRBD2. The length of the CDR3 is 16 residues. Per the germline V gene, CDR1 is SGHVS and CDR2 is FQNEAQ. V gave up 5 bases and J gave up 4 bases; unmatched junction bases: 9. The CDR3: CASSPHGLAGTYEQYF. The CDR3 DNA sequence: TGTGCCAGCAGCCCTCACGGACTAGCGGGAACGTACGAGCAGTACTTC.